These T cell receptor beta chains were read from a single sample in a study of blood T cell repertoires in COVID-19. The assay was immunoSEQ multiplex PCR, and TCRdb's table has in-frame clones only and misses some. The repertoire has roughly 220,000 clones, around four fifths of them found once; the top ten carry approximately 5.1%. Sequencing used peripheral blood. The receptors were sampled from a woman aged 55-70 years who had recovered from COVID-19. Each CDR3 is given with its conserved first and last residue. The D gene is left open where the match is weak. Expanded clones are given a class, and other clones once, few, many or no size at all.

>-|TRBJ1-5|TRBD1|TRBV6-6
CASSYTVRGHQPQHF
TGTGCCAGCAGTTATACCGTCAGGGGGCATCAGCCCCAGCATTTT
>-|TRBJ2-2|TRBD1|TRBV7-6
CASSLIATGGWTGELFF
TGTGCCAGCAGCTTAATTGCCACAGGGGGCTGGACCGGGGAGCTGTTTTTT
>-|TRBJ1-3|-|TRBV10-3
CAISEGGGSGNTIYF
TGTGCCATCAGTGAAGGGGGGGGCTCTGGAAACACCATATATTTT
>-|TRBJ2-5|-|TRBV14
CASSPQGWVETQYF
TGTGCCAGCAGCCCACAGGGCTGGGTAGAGACCCAGTACTTC
>few|TRBJ1-5|-|TRBV2
CASSTGADRRGNQPQHF
TGTGCCAGCAGTACAGGCGCGGACAGAAGGGGCAATCAGCCCCAGCATTTT
>-|TRBJ2-7|TRBD2|TRBV3-1/TRBV3-2
CASSPRLGLADSYEQYF
TGTGCCAGCAGCCCTCGCTTGGGACTAGCGGATTCCTACGAGCAGTACTTC
>once|TRBJ2-7|TRBD2|TRBV4-2
CASSQDLTVSSGGAYEQYF
TGTGCCAGCAGCCAAGATCTCACTGTTTCTAGCGGGGGGGCCTACGAGCAGTACTTC
>-|TRBJ1-2|-|TRBV18
CASSPPVGGKGYTF
TGTGCCAGCTCACCACCGGTGGGGGGTAAAGGCTACACCTTC
>-|TRBJ1-2|-|TRBV7-2
CASSPMFMAGDGYTF
TGTGCCAGCAGCCCAATGTTCATGGCAGGGGATGGCTACACCTTC
>-|TRBJ2-1|-|TRBV7-2
CASSLGLVREQFF
TGTGCCAGCAGCTTAGGGTTGGTTAGAGAGCAGTTCTTC
>-|TRBJ2-4|TRBD1|TRBV5-4
CASSLDRGAKNIQYF
TGTGCCAGCAGCTTGGACAGGGGAGCCAAAAACATTCAGTACTTC
>-|TRBJ2-6|-|TRBV14
CASSPWGAGANVLTF
TGTGCCAGCAGCCCTTGGGGGGCTGGGGCCAACGTCCTGACTTTC
>-|TRBJ1-2|TRBD1|TRBV6-6
CASRTGGDLGYTF
TGTGCCAGCAGGACAGGGGGCGATCTTGGCTACACCTTC
>-|TRBJ2-5|-|TRBV11-3
CASSFRDQETQYF
TGTGCCAGCAGCTTCCGGGACCAAGAGACCCAGTACTTC
>-|TRBJ2-5|TRBD2|TRBV18
CASSPQLAGGPQETQYF
TGTGCCAGCTCACCACAGCTAGCGGGGGGCCCCCAAGAGACCCAGTACTTC
>-|TRBJ1-2|-|TRBV19
CASNPTGNYGYTF
TGTGCCAGTAACCCTACAGGGAACTATGGCTACACCTTC
>-|TRBJ2-5|TRBD1|TRBV29-1
CSVDNRGETQYF
TGCAGCGTTGATAACAGGGGCGAGACCCAGTACTTC
>-|TRBJ2-7|TRBD1|TRBV11-2
CASSPTGAYEQYF
TGTGCCAGCAGCCCGACAGGGGCCTACGAGCAGTACTTC
>-|TRBJ1-1|TRBD1|TRBV6-5
CASRGGGQGLTEAFF
TGTGCCAGCAGGGGGGGCGGACAGGGCCTAACTGAAGCTTTCTTT
>few|TRBJ2-7|-|TRBV3-1/TRBV3-2
CASGTPRSREQYF
TGTGCCAGCGGGACTCCTAGGAGTCGCGAGCAGTACTTC
>-|TRBJ1-4|-|TRBV30
CAWTPRGFRVGEKLFF
TGTGCCTGGACCCCCAGGGGTTTCAGGGTGGGAGAAAAACTGTTTTTT
>-|TRBJ1-1|-|TRBV5-5
CASSLMRNTEAFF
TGTGCCAGCAGCTTGATGCGGAACACTGAAGCTTTCTTT
>-|TRBJ1-1|TRBD1|TRBV6-2/TRBV6-3
CASSYRRDRELTEAFF
TGTGCCAGCAGTTACCGCCGGGACAGGGAACTCACTGAAGCTTTCTTT
>-|TRBJ2-1|-|TRBV19
CASSTWNTANNEQFF
TGTGCCAGTAGTACCTGGAACACAGCCAACAATGAGCAGTTCTTC
>-|TRBJ2-5|TRBD2|TRBV15
CATSREGAGQETQYF
TGTGCCACCAGCAGAGAGGGAGCGGGGCAAGAGACCCAGTACTTC
>-|TRBJ1-4|-|TRBV4-2
CASSQVVPRKSEPRGLFF
TGTGCCAGCAGCCAAGTGGTCCCCCGGAAGAGCGAACCCCGTGGGCTGTTTTTT
>-|TRBJ2-7|-|TRBV30
CAWTRKRDEQYF
TGTGCCTGGACCAGAAAGAGGGACGAGCAGTACTTC
>many|TRBJ1-2|-|TRBV7-2
CASSSKGDLGYTF
TGTGCCAGCAGCTCCAAGGGAGATCTCGGCTACACCTTC
>-|TRBJ2-2|TRBD1|TRBV27
CASRIRDRGNTGELFF
TGTGCCAGCAGAATACGGGACAGGGGAAACACCGGGGAGCTGTTTTTT
>-|TRBJ2-3|TRBD1|TRBV19
CASKAGGYTDTQYF
TGTGCCAGTAAGGCAGGGGGTTACACAGATACGCAGTATTTT
>-|TRBJ2-7|TRBD1|TRBV11-3
CASSLGQGNEQYF
TGTGCCAGCAGCTTAGGACAGGGCAACGAGCAGTACTTC
>once|TRBJ2-3|-|TRBV9
CASSVQERGTDTQYF
TGTGCCAGCAGTGTCCAGGAGCGGGGCACAGATACGCAGTATTTT
>-|TRBJ2-2|-|TRBV15
CATSRGQRGLYTGELFF
TGTGCCACCAGCAGGGGACAGCGGGGGCTCTACACCGGGGAGCTGTTTTTT
>-|TRBJ1-1|-|TRBV11-2
CASSLDLSEAFF
TGTGCCAGCAGCTTAGATCTTTCTGAAGCTTTCTTT
>-|TRBJ2-4|TRBD2|TRBV3-1/TRBV3-2
CASSQGTSGTGLAKNIQYF
TGTGCCAGCAGCCAAGGGACTAGCGGGACCGGATTAGCCAAAAACATTCAGTACTTC
>-|TRBJ1-1|TRBD1|TRBV14
CASSLYRGETEAFF
TGTGCCAGCAGCCTATACAGGGGGGAGACTGAAGCTTTCTTT
>once|TRBJ1-1|-|TRBV29-1
CSVELLRPEAFF
TGCAGCGTTGAACTTCTCAGGCCTGAAGCTTTCTTT
>-|TRBJ1-3|TRBD1|TRBV11-1
CASSGTGGEGNTIYF
TGTGCCAGCAGCGGTACAGGGGGCGAAGGAAACACCATATATTTT
>-|TRBJ2-1|TRBD2|TRBV29-1
CSVEEIAGGRYNEQFF
TGCAGCGTTGAAGAAATAGCGGGGGGGAGATACAATGAGCAGTTCTTC
>-|TRBJ2-7|TRBD1|TRBV5-1
CASSLGQDSYEQYF
TGCGCCAGCAGCCTAGGACAGGACTCCTACGAGCAGTACTTC
>-|TRBJ1-4|-|TRBV12-3/TRBV12-4
CASRRTAEKLFF
TGTGCCAGCAGGCGGACAGCTGAAAAACTGTTTTTT
>-|TRBJ2-7|-|TRBV5-1
CASRLDVGYEQYF
TGCGCCAGCAGGCTAGACGTGGGTTACGAGCAGTACTTC
>-|TRBJ2-7|TRBD1|TRBV18
CASSPRDRSAFSYEQYF
TGTGCCAGCTCACCCCGGGACAGGTCAGCTTTCTCCTACGAGCAGTACTTC
>once|TRBJ1-2|TRBD1|TRBV12-3/TRBV12-4
CASTGGALYGYTF
TGTGCCAGCACAGGGGGCGCGTTATATGGCTACACCTTC
>few|TRBJ1-1|TRBD1|TRBV14
CASMGQANTEAFF
TGTGCCAGTATGGGACAGGCGAACACTGAAGCTTTCTTT
>-|TRBJ2-5|TRBD1|TRBV7-9
CASSWGQGGMETQYF
TGTGCCAGCAGCTGGGGACAGGGCGGGATGGAGACCCAGTACTTC
>-|TRBJ2-7|TRBD1|TRBV10-1
CASDRVGSYEQYF
TGCGCCAGCGACAGGGTTGGTTCCTACGAGCAGTACTTC
>-|TRBJ1-1|-|TRBV7-6
CASSSGGELNTEAFF
TGTGCCAGCAGCTCGGGGGGGGAATTGAACACTGAAGCTTTCTTT
>-|TRBJ1-1|TRBD1|TRBV2
CASSRTGLNTEAFF
TGTGCCAGCAGTCGGACAGGGTTGAACACTGAAGCTTTCTTT
>-|TRBJ1-1|-|TRBV29-1
CSVGDTSTEAFF
TGCAGCGTGGGGGACACTAGCACTGAAGCTTTCTTT
>-|TRBJ2-7|-|TRBV11-2
CASSLDPLAGYEQYF
TGTGCCAGCAGCTTAGATCCCCTAGCAGGCTACGAGCAGTACTTC
>-|TRBJ1-1|TRBD1|TRBV10-1
CASSEGFGDRKNTEAFF
TGCGCCAGCAGTGAAGGTTTTGGGGACAGAAAGAACACTGAAGCTTTCTTT
>-|TRBJ2-4|-|TRBV12-3/TRBV12-4
CASRSDRNIQYF
TGTGCCAGCAGATCCGACAGAAACATTCAGTACTTC
>-|TRBJ1-3|-|TRBV29-1
CSVEISGNTIYF
TGCAGCGTGGAGATCTCTGGAAACACCATATATTTT